A selection of T cell receptor beta chains follows, all from one sample in a study of CD8 T cell repertoires and HIV-1 epitope variants. The antigens for these receptors are not known. Libraries were prepared by immunoSEQ multiplex PCR; TCRdb keeps only in-frame clonotypes and omits some of them. Of about 4,000 clones listed, approximately 70% were seen once; the top ten hold less than 55%. The sequenced sample was cultured CD8+ T cells derived from PBMCs. The receptors shown here come from a male donor with HIV. CDR3s include the opening cysteine and the closing phenylalanine or tryptophan. Each record gives: V gene, D gene, J gene, CDR3 length, clone size, CDR3 protein, CDR3 DNA. D genes are given only for firm matches. Where a row states a size, it is once, few, many or the class of an expanded clone; other rows omit it.

V gene: TRBV14
D gene: -
J gene: TRBJ2-7
CDR3 length: 12
clone size: -
CDR3 protein: CASSQDLYEQYF
CDR3 DNA: TGTGCCAGCAGCCAAGACCTCTACGAGCAGTACTTC

V gene: TRBV13
D gene: -
J gene: TRBJ2-1
CDR3 length: 14
clone size: -
CDR3 protein: CASSEGGTLNEQFF
CDR3 DNA: TGTGCCAGCAGTGAGGGGGGGACATTGAATGAGCAGTTCTTC

V gene: TRBV6-6
D gene: TRBD1
J gene: TRBJ1-2
CDR3 length: 14
clone size: few
CDR3 protein: CASSPQGGADGYTF
CDR3 DNA: TGTGCCAGCAGCCCTCAAGGGGGCGCGGATGGCTACACCTTC

V gene: TRBV27
D gene: TRBD1
J gene: TRBJ2-7
CDR3 length: 14
clone size: -
CDR3 protein: CASSFGQGGYEQYF
CDR3 DNA: TGTGCCAGCAGTTTCGGACAGGGCGGATACGAGCAGTACTTC

V gene: TRBV13
D gene: TRBD1
J gene: TRBJ1-2
CDR3 length: 16
clone size: few
CDR3 protein: CASSLPGTGELGGYTF
CDR3 DNA: TGTGCCAGCAGCTTACCAGGGACAGGGGAGCTCGGTGGCTACACCTTC

V gene: TRBV6-5
D gene: -
J gene: TRBJ2-2
CDR3 length: 13
clone size: few
CDR3 protein: CASKPGNTGELFF
CDR3 DNA: TGTGCCAGCAAGCCAGGGAACACCGGGGAGCTGTTTTTT

V gene: TRBV10-3
D gene: -
J gene: TRBJ2-2
CDR3 length: 16
clone size: -
CDR3 protein: CAISDEVPSDTGELFF
CDR3 DNA: TGTGCCATCAGTGACGAGGTCCCTTCTGACACCGGGGAGCTGTTTTTT

V gene: TRBV6-5
D gene: -
J gene: TRBJ2-7
CDR3 length: 14
clone size: -
CDR3 protein: CASSAGQNSYEQYF
CDR3 DNA: TGTGCCAGCAGTGCGGGACAGAACTCCTACGAGCAGTACTTC

V gene: TRBV7-8
D gene: TRBD2
J gene: TRBJ2-5
CDR3 length: 16
clone size: -
CDR3 protein: CASSKGLAGTQETQYF
CDR3 DNA: TGTGCCAGCAGCAAGGGGCTAGCGGGAACCCAAGAGACCCAGTACTTC

V gene: TRBV5-1
D gene: -
J gene: TRBJ2-7
CDR3 length: 15
clone size: -
CDR3 protein: CASSLDRTNSYEQYF
CDR3 DNA: TGCGCCAGCAGCTTGGACAGGACCAACTCCTACGAGCAGTACTTC

V gene: TRBV28
D gene: -
J gene: TRBJ1-1
CDR3 length: 14
clone size: -
CDR3 protein: CASSLRGLFTEAFF
CDR3 DNA: TGTGCCAGCAGTTTAAGGGGGTTATTCACTGAAGCTTTCTTT

V gene: TRBV28
D gene: -
J gene: TRBJ2-7
CDR3 length: 13
clone size: -
CDR3 protein: CASSSTVAYEQYF
CDR3 DNA: TGTGCCAGCAGTTCGACCGTGGCCTACGAGCAGTACTTC

V gene: TRBV25-1
D gene: -
J gene: TRBJ2-7
CDR3 length: 13
clone size: few
CDR3 protein: CASSVEGHYEQYF
CDR3 DNA: TGTGCCAGCAGTGTGGAGGGACACTACGAGCAGTACTTC

V gene: TRBV27
D gene: TRBD1
J gene: TRBJ1-6
CDR3 length: 16
clone size: -
CDR3 protein: CASSQQGASYNSPLHF
CDR3 DNA: TGTGCCAGCAGCCAACAGGGGGCCTCCTATAATTCACCCCTCCACTTT

V gene: TRBV6-5
D gene: TRBD1
J gene: TRBJ2-7
CDR3 length: 13
clone size: -
CDR3 protein: CASSYGTGYEQYF
CDR3 DNA: TGTGCCAGCAGTTACGGGACAGGATACGAGCAGTACTTC

V gene: TRBV7-9
D gene: -
J gene: TRBJ2-7
CDR3 length: 13
clone size: few
CDR3 protein: CASSAGDSYEQYF
CDR3 DNA: TGTGCCAGCAGCGCTGGGGACTCCTACGAGCAGTACTTC

V gene: TRBV10-3
D gene: -
J gene: TRBJ2-1
CDR3 length: 16
clone size: -
CDR3 protein: CAIRGEGGASVNEQFF
CDR3 DNA: TGTGCCATACGGGGAGAAGGCGGGGCGTCCGTAAATGAGCAGTTCTTC

V gene: TRBV9
D gene: -
J gene: TRBJ2-3
CDR3 length: 13
clone size: -
CDR3 protein: CASSVPPRDTQYF
CDR3 DNA: TGTGCCAGCAGCGTCCCCCCCCGAGATACGCAGTATTTT

V gene: TRBV6-1
D gene: TRBD1
J gene: TRBJ1-5
CDR3 length: 20
clone size: -
CDR3 protein: CASSEALRWRGGQINQPQHF
CDR3 DNA: TGTGCCAGCAGTGAAGCGCTTCGGTGGCGGGGGGGACAGATCAATCAGCCCCAGCATTTT

V gene: TRBV7-7
D gene: TRBD2
J gene: TRBJ2-1
CDR3 length: 16
clone size: -
CDR3 protein: CASSLGGSSGTNEQFF
CDR3 DNA: TGTGCTAGCAGCTTAGGCGGTTCTAGCGGAACGAATGAGCAGTTCTTC

V gene: TRBV10-1
D gene: -
J gene: TRBJ1-4
CDR3 length: 15
clone size: once
CDR3 protein: CASSESGTFNEKLFF
CDR3 DNA: TGCGCCAGCAGTGAGTCGGGCACGTTTAATGAAAAACTGTTTTTT

V gene: TRBV6-5
D gene: -
J gene: TRBJ1-1
CDR3 length: 16
clone size: -
CDR3 protein: CASSYSSWAVNTEAFF
CDR3 DNA: TGTGCCAGCAGTTACTCGTCATGGGCGGTGAACACTGAAGCTTTCTTT

V gene: TRBV28
D gene: TRBD1
J gene: TRBJ1-4
CDR3 length: 15
clone size: few
CDR3 protein: CASSRDRGANEKLFF
CDR3 DNA: TGTGCCAGCAGTCGCGACAGGGGTGCTAATGAAAAACTGTTTTTT

V gene: TRBV6-6
D gene: -
J gene: TRBJ2-7
CDR3 length: 13
clone size: -
CDR3 protein: CASSYATAYEQYF
CDR3 DNA: TGTGCCAGCAGTTACGCGACAGCCTACGAGCAGTACTTC

V gene: TRBV10-3
D gene: TRBD1
J gene: TRBJ2-7
CDR3 length: 13
clone size: -
CDR3 protein: CAINSGQGYEQYF
CDR3 DNA: TGTGCCATCAATTCCGGACAGGGCTACGAGCAGTACTTC

V gene: TRBV7-6
D gene: -
J gene: TRBJ2-7
CDR3 length: 15
clone size: -
CDR3 protein: CASSSLKGRPYEQYF
CDR3 DNA: TGTGCCAGCAGCTCCCTAAAGGGGCGTCCGTACGAGCAGTACTTC